These 13 T cell receptor beta chains were sequenced from one sample in a study of T cell responses to AZD1222 COVID-19 vaccine. This table comes from immunoSEQ multiplex PCR, and its TCRdb copy is limited to in-frame clones, with some not included. Here the sample spans 90,000 to 110,000 clones, 88% being singletons. This sample comprised peripheral blood, obtained on day 0 of MenACWY control vaccination. The receptor source for this set is an adult in good health.

The chain recombines TRBV7-2 with TRBJ1-1; no clear D. The CDR3 extends over 15 amino acids. V gave up 5 bases and J gave up 4 bases, with 17 bases separating them. CDR1 SGHTA and CDR2 FQGNSA come from the germline V gene. The CDR3 loop reads CASSKRLISGTEAFF. CDR3 nucleotides: TGTGCCAGCAGCAAAAGGCTGATTTCGGGCACTGAAGCTTTCTTT.

The V call is TRBV10-3, the J call TRBJ2-1, with 10 bases lining up with TRBD2. Germline-derived CDR1 and CDR2 are ENHRY and SYGVKD. The CDR3 is made up of 15 amino acids. V lost 3 bases to trimming and J lost 8 bases; unmatched junction nucleotides: 7. In nucleotides, the CDR3 is TGTGCCATCAGTGAACCCACTAGCGGGAATGATGAGCAGTTCTTC. This codes for CAISEPTSGNDEQFF.

The sample holds a few counts of this clone. The chain joins TRBV5-6 to TRBJ2-6; D gene unclear. The CDR3 is 15 amino acids. The germline V gene has CDR1 SGHDT and CDR2 YYEEEE. V lost 1 base to trimming and J lost 0 bases, with 5 bases between them. The CDR3 region is CASSLYVSGANVLTF. In DNA form, the CDR3 reads TGTGCCAGCAGCTTGTATGTCTCTGGGGCCAACGTCCTGACTTTC.

This rearrangement joins TRBV4-3 to TRBJ1-4; D is perhaps TRBD1 (6 bases). Germline lookup yields CDR1 LGHNA and CDR2 YSLEER. V gave up 0 bases and J gave up 8 bases, with 13 bases separating them. CDR3 length: 15 residues. The CDR3 reads CASSQEQGLGEKLFF. CDR3 bases: TGCGCCAGCAGCCAAGAACAGGGATTAGGGGAAAAACTGTTTTTT.

This clone was recorded only once. CDR3 DNA sequence: TGTGCCAGCAGCCTCTTTGGGGGGGCAGTATACGAGCAGTACTTC. Amino acids: CASSLFGGAVYEQYF. This chain connects TRBV5-5 to TRBJ2-7; possible D gene TRBD2, 7 bases. Germline loops: CDR1 SGHKS, CDR2 YYEKEE (reference sequence). This CDR3 is built from 15 residues. Deletions cut 4 bases from V and 4 bases from J, with 18 bases between.

This clone was found once. The chain combines TRBV19 with TRBJ1-1, with a weak D call TRBD1 (6 bases). V was cut by 6 bases and J by 1 base, with 9 bases left in between. The length of the CDR3 is 13 residues. Germline values: CDR1 LNHDA, CDR2 SQIVND (reference sequence). CDR3 protein: CASSDRPNTEAFF. CDR3 nucleotide sequence: TGTGCCAGTAGCGACAGGCCGAACACTGAAGCTTTCTTT.

J is TRBJ2-1 and V is TRBV7-9, with D hard to call. CDR1 is SEHNR, CDR2 FQNEAQ, per germline (reference sequence). CDR3 size: 14 residues. Trimming stripped 1 base from V and 5 bases from J, with 9 bases between. For the CDR3, the DNA is TGTGCCAGCAGCTTAGTAGGGTTTAACAATGAGCAGTTCTTC. Protein product: CASSLVGFNNEQFF.

The V call is TRBV9, the J call TRBJ1-2; D is undetermined. V lost 0 bases, J lost 1 base, and 13 bases lay in between. Per germline, CDR1 SGDLS and CDR2 YYNGEE. The CDR3 sequence is 16 residues long. The chain's CDR3 is CASSVGSGRDNYGYTF. The CDR3, as DNA: TGTGCCAGCAGCGTAGGGTCCGGGCGGGATAACTATGGCTACACCTTC.

This clone was counted once. The chain is built from TRBV9 and TRBJ2-2, with D hard to call. The V and J ends lost 5 bases and 7 bases respectively, with 12 bases between them. CDR1 SGDLS and CDR2 YYNGEE come from the germline V gene. CDR3 length equals 13 residues. The CDR3 region is CASSWGEVGELFF. The CDR3 DNA sequence: TGTGCCAGCAGTTGGGGTGAGGTCGGGGAGCTGTTTTTT.

V is TRBV30 and J is TRBJ1-6; 7 nucleotides agree with TRBD1. The germline CDR1 and CDR2 sequences are GTSNPN and SVGIG (reference sequence). Losses at the gene ends were 8 bases for V and 7 bases for J; bases not matched to a gene: 11. The CDR3 is 14 amino acids. The DNA of the CDR3 is TGTGCCCGCTCTCCGGGACAGTCGAATTCACCCCTCCACTTT. This sequence encodes CARSPGQSNSPLHF.

The chain couples TRBV7-6 to TRBJ2-3; D tentatively fits TRBD1 or TRBD2 (5 bases each). In germline, CDR1 is SGHVS, CDR2 FNYEAQ. The CDR3 consists of 15 residues. The V end lost 5 bases, the J end lost 6 bases, and 18 bases lay between the germline ends. The CDR3 loop reads CASSPSGSGSDTQYF. In DNA form, the CDR3 reads TGTGCCAGCAGCCCGTCAGGGAGCGGATCGGATACGCAGTATTTT.

The chain couples TRBV7-2 to TRBJ2-7, with D possibly TRBD2 on 6 matching bases. V was cut by 5 bases and J by 4 bases, with 21 bases left in between. This CDR3 spans 16 amino acids. Germline CDR1 reads SGHTA; CDR2 reads FQGNSA. The CDR3 is CASSLRGGTGVYEQYF. The CDR3 DNA reads TGTGCCAGCAGCCTGAGGGGAGGTACGGGAGTGTACGAGCAGTACTTC. The full variable domain, completed using reference TRBV7-2 and TRBJ2-7, is GAGVSQSPSNKVTEKGKDVELRCDPISGHTALYWYRQSLGQGLEFLIYFQGNSAPDKSGLPSDRFSAERTGGSVSTLTIQRTQQEDSAVYLCASSLRGGTGVYEQYFGPGTRLTVT.

The chain joins TRBV3-1 (or the pseudogene TRBV3-2) to TRBJ1-4; no firm D call. This CDR3 is 14 amino acids long. Trimming removed 9 bases from V and 7 bases from J, with 18 bases in between. Germline lookup yields CDR1 LGHDT and CDR2 YNNKEL (reference sequence). DNA of the CDR3: TGTGCCAGTTCAAGCGCCGGATCGGGTGAAAAACTGTTTTTT. Protein sequence: CASSSAGSGEKLFF.